This T cell receptor beta chain was captured in a study of Ad26.COV2.S vaccination and SARS-CoV-2 variants. The protocol was immunoSEQ multiplex PCR, while the TCRdb copy is restricted to in-frame clones and leaves out a portion. In the table there are roughly 420,000 clones, approximately 92% of which are singletons. Overall study findings and caveats: Following vaccination, spike-specific CD8+ and CD4+ T cell responses reportedly exhibited substantial breadth. Vaccinees showed greater spike-specific TCR breadth than placebo recipients. Placebo and vaccine recipients had non-spike TCR breadth that was similar.

Germline values: CDR1 GTSNPN, CDR2 SVGIG (reference sequence). The ends were cut back, 0 bases at V and 2 bases at J, with 8 bases in the middle. This CDR3 has 13 residues. Treatment: 19 received Ad26.COV2.S at low or high dose, single or two shots; about 5 received placebo; per-sample allocation not given. The study sampled participants on day 63 after the first vaccine or placebo injection. Boston hosted the donor, who was an adult aged 18-55 years. As to this clone: Its matching antigen is unknown.

This material consisted of peripheral blood, taken in a trial of Ad26.COV2.S vaccine versus placebo. The chain links TRBV30 to TRBJ2-7, with D perhaps TRBD1 (6 bases). The clonotype originates from a person aged 18 to 59 who received the Ad26.COV2.S COVID-19 vaccine or a placebo. The CDR3 region is CAWSVRDTYEQYF. Written as DNA, the CDR3 is TGTGCCTGGAGTGTACGGGACACCTACGAGCAGTACTTC.